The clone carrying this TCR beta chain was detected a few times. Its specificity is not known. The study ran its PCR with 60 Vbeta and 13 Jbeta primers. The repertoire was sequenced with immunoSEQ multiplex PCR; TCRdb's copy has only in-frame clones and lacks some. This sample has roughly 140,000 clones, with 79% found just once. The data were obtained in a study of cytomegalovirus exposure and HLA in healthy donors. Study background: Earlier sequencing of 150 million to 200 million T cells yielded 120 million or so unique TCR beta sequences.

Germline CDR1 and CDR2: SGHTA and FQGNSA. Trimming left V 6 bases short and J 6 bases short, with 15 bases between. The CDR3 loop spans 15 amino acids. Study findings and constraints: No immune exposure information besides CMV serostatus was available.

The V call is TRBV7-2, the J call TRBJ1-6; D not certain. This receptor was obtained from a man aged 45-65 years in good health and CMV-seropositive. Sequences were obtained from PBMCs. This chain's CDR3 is CASRPTRGGNSPLHF. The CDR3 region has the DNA TGTGCCAGCAGGCCGACCCGGGGTGGTAATTCACCCCTCCACTTT.